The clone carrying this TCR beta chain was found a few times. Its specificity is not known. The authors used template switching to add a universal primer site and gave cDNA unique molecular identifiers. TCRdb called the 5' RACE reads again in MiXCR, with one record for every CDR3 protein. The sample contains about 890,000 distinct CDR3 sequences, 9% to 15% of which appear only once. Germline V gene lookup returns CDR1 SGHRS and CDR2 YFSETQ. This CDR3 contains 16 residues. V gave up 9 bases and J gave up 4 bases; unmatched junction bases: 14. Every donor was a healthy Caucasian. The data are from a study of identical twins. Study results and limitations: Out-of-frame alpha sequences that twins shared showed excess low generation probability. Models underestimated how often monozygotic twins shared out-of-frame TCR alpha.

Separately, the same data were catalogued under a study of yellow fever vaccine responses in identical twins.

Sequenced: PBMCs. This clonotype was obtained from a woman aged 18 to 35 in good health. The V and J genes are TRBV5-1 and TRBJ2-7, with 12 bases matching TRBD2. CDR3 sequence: CATSTSGSSPPYEQYF. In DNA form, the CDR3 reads TGCGCCACCTCGACTAGCGGGAGTTCGCCACCGTACGAGCAGTACTTC.